This T cell receptor (beta chain) came from a study of shared clonotypes between healthy human individuals. The overall study: Donors had three CD4 naive, three CD4 memory, two CD8 naive and one CD8 memory plate apiece.

Remarks on this clone: The antigen is undetermined.

Clones were sequenced by immunoSEQ multiplex PCR, and TCRdb holds only the in-frame ones, with some missing. Of nearly 600,000 clones in the sample, 95% to 96% were seen once. Naive-designated CD8 cells lacked CD45RO, were positively enriched for CCR7, and omitted terminally differentiated effector memory CD45RA+ cells. Findings of the study overall: The naive CD4 repertoires of several donors were compared, and approximately 4.5% of clonotypes were shared. The study drew on few donors, limiting represented genetic and exposure-history diversity. Sorted-subset samples were not fully sequenced, rarefaction indicated.

The sample was naive CD8+ T cells sorted from blood. This clonotype was sampled from a woman under 40 in good health.

The CDR3 protein is CASSRWAGGSYEQYF. In DNA, the CDR3 is TGTGCCAGCAGCCGTTGGGCAGGGGGTTCCTACGAGCAGTACTTC. J is TRBJ2-5 and V is TRBV7-6; the match to TRBD1 covers 7 bases. The J call is in doubt because the DNA end fits TRBJ2-7 better. This CDR3 is built from 15 residues. The V gene's germline CDR1 is SGHVS and CDR2 FNYEAQ.